Here is one T cell receptor (beta chain) with its context. It was during active infection that Seattle patients were enrolled and then longitudinally followed. The data are from a study of blood T cell repertoires in COVID-19. Overall study: There were acute and convalescent COVID-19 samples, and they came from the United States, Italy and Spain. The analysed material was cDNA or gDNA that came from T cells, B-cell-depleted T cells, or PBMCs.

Some clones are missing from TCRdb's copy, which holds only in-frame ones; the method was immunoSEQ multiplex PCR. The sample lists 250,000 to 300,000 clones, approximately 91% occurring once. Germline V gene sequence: CDR1 SGHAT, CDR2 FQNNGV. The CDR3 is made up of 13 amino acids. V lost 4 bases to trimming and J lost 6 bases; unmatched junction nucleotides: 3. The sample was peripheral blood. This clonotype was sampled from a woman between 25 and 40 years old with COVID-19, enrolled during active disease. The rearrangement joins TRBV11-2 to TRBJ2-7; TRBD2 agrees at 10 bases. The CDR3 nucleotides are TGTGCCAGCAGCTCGGGACTAGCGAGCGAGCAGTACTTC. As protein: CASSSGLASEQYF.